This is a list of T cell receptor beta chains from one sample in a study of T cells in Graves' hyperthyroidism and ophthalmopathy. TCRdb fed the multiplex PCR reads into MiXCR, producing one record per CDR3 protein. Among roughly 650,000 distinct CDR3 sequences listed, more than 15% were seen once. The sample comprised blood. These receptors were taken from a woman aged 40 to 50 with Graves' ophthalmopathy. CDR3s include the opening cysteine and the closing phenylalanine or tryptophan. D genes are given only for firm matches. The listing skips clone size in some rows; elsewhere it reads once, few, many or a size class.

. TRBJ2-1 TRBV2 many TGTGCCAGCAGTGGCACAGGTAATGAGCAGTTCTTC CASSGTGNEQFF
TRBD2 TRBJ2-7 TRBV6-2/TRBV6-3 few TGTGCCAGCAGTCGAGAGCGGGGGCCCTCCTACGAGCAGTACTTC CASSRERGPSYEQYF
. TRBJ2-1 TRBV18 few TGTGCCAGCTCACCAACTCGGGACATGTACAATGAGCAGTTCTTC CASSPTRDMYNEQFF
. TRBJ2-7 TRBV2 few TGTGCCAGCAGTGGAGGATCGGGCCGATCTTCCGAGCAGTACTTC CASSGGSGRSSEQYF
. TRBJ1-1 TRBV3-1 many TGTGCCAGCAGCCTCATGACTGGGGGGACTGAAGCTTTCTTT CASSLMTGGTEAFF
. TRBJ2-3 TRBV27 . TGTGCCAGCAGTCCAATCCTAAGCGCTAGCACAGATACGCAGTATTTT CASSPILSASTDTQYF
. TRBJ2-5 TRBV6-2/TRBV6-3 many TGTGCCAGCAGTACCCGGGTCGTTAAGGAGACCCAGTACTTC CASSTRVVKETQYF
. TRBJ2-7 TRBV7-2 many TGTGCCAGCAGCTTAGTGGGGGGAAAGAACGAGCAGTACTTC CASSLVGGKNEQYF
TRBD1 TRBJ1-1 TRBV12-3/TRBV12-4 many TGTGCCAGCAGTTTAAAACAGGGGAGCTGGGACACTGAAGCTTTCTTT CASSLKQGSWDTEAFF
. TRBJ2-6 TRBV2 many TGTGCCAGCAGTCCTAGTGCTGTGGCCAACGTCCTGACTTTC CASSPSAVANVLTF
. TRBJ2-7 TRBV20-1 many TGCAGTGCTAGAGATCCTGGGGCAGGCGAGCAGTACTTC CSARDPGAGEQYF
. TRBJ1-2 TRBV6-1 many TGTGCCAGCAGTGAAGCGCTCAGAGTCTATGGCTACACCTTC CASSEALRVYGYTF
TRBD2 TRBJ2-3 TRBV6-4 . TGTGCCAGCACCGAAGGGACTAGCGACACAGATACGCAGTATTTT CASTEGTSDTDTQYF
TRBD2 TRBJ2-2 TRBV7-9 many TGTGCCAGCAGCCCTCGCCTAGCGGGGGGGATGACGAACACCGGGGAGCTGTTTTTT CASSPRLAGGMTNTGELFF
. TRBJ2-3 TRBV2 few TGTGCCAGCGGTGCGGCGGATACGCAGTATTTT CASGAADTQYF
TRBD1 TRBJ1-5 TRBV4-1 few TGCGCCAGCAGCCAGGACAGGTCAAGTCAGCCCCAGCATTTT CASSQDRSSQPQHF
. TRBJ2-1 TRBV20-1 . TGCAGTGCTTGCCACTGGGGGACGGAAGTGGATGAGCAGTTCTTC CSACHWGTEVDEQFF
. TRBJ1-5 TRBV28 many TGTGCCAGCAGTCCCTCGGACAGTCGAGGGCCCCAGCATTTT CASSPSDSRGPQHF
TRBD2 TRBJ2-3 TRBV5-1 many TGTGCCAGCAGCTTAGGCGGGGGGGGGGATACGCAGTATTTT CASSLGGGGDTQYF
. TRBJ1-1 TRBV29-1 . TGCAGCGTTGGGTCCGGTGAGGGAACTGAAGCTTTCTTT CSVGSGEGTEAFF
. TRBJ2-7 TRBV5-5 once TGTGCCAGCAGCTCTGACATCTCCGAGCAGTACTTC CASSSDISEQYF
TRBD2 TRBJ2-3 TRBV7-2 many TGTGCCAGCAGCTCTAGACTAGCGAGGAATACGCAGTATTTT CASSSRLARNTQYF
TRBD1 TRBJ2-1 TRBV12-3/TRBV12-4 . TGTGCCAGCAGTTCCGGGACAGGGATGGTAAATGAGCAGTTCTTC CASSSGTGMVNEQFF
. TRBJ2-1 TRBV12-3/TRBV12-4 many TGTGCCAGCAGTGTCGGAGGCGAGCAGTTCTTC CASSVGGEQFF
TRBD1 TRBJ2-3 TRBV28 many TGTGCCAGCACCAATCCCAGGACAGGGGGTAAAGGTACGCAGTATTTT CASTNPRTGGKGTQYF
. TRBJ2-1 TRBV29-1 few TGCAGCGTTGAAAGGGGGGCGTCCTACAATGAGCAGTTCTTC CSVERGASYNEQFF
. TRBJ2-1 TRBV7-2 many TGTGCCAGCAGCCCTACCTTGGACGAGTACAATGAGCAGTTCTTC CASSPTLDEYNEQFF
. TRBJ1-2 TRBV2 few TGTGCCAGCAGATCTGGACCAACGAACTATGGCTACACCTTC CASRSGPTNYGYTF
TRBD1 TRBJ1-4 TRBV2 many TGTGCCAGCAGAGGGACAGGGGGGCACGAAAAACTGTTTTTT CASRGTGGHEKLFF
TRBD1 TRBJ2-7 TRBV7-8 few TGTGCCAGCAGCCCGGGACAGGGGTCCTTGTACGAGCAGTACTTC CASSPGQGSLYEQYF
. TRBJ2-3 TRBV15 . TGTGCCACCAGCAGGGAACAGGATACGCAGTATTTT CATSREQDTQYF
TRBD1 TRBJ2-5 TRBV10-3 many TGTGCCATCGCTAAAAAAGGGACAGGCGAAGAGACCCAGTACTTC CAIAKKGTGEETQYF
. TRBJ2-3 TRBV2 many TGTGCCAGCACCCCGATCTCGCGGGCGTCTAGCACAGATACGCAGTATTTT CASTPISRASSTDTQYF
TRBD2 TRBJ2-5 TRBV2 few TGTGCCAGCAGTCCCGGGACTATCCAAGAGACCCAGTACTTC CASSPGTIQETQYF
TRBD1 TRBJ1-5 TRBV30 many TGTGCGTTACAGGGGGCGCCTAATCAGCCCCAGCATTTT CALQGAPNQPQHF
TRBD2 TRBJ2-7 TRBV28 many TGTGCCAGCGGTCGGGGAGGGGCTACCTACGAGCAGTACTTC CASGRGGATYEQYF
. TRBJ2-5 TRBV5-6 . TGTGCCAGCAGCCGATGGGGGGGCCGGGAGACCCAGTACTTC CASSRWGGRETQYF
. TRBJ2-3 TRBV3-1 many TGTGCCAGCAGCCAAGATATCTCCCCGGGTACGCAGTATTTT CASSQDISPGTQYF
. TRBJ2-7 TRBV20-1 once TGCAGTGCCGGTAGCTCCTACGAGCAGTACTTC CSAGSSYEQYF
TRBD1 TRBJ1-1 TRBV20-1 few TGCAGTGCTAGAGGCGGGGACAGCAGGAACACTGAAGCTTTCTTT CSARGGDSRNTEAFF
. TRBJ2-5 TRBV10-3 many TGTGCCATCGGAGGGCAGGGAAGAGAGACCCAGTACTTC CAIGGQGRETQYF
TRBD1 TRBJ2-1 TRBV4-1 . TGCGCCAGCAGCTTAGACTTTACAGGGGTGGATGAGCAGTTCTTC CASSLDFTGVDEQFF
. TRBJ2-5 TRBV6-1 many TGTGCCAGCAGTGAAAAGGCGGGGACGTGGGAGACCCAGTACTTC CASSEKAGTWETQYF
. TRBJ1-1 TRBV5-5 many TGTGCCAGCGGTAAACAGGGAAATTTGAACACTGAAGCTTTCTTT CASGKQGNLNTEAFF
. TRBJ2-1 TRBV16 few TGTGCCAGCAGCCACAGCAGGGCAGGGCAATCGAACAATGAGCAGTTCTTC CASSHSRAGQSNNEQFF
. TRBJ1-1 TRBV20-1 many TGCAGTGCCCTGGGGCCAGCCATCACTGAAGCTTTCTTT CSALGPAITEAFF
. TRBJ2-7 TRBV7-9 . TGTGCCAGCTCACCCCGGGACTTAACCTACGAGCAGTACTTC CASSPRDLTYEQYF
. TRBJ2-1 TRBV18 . TGTGCCAGCTCACCACAAAGGGAGTGGTATGAGCAGTTCTTC CASSPQREWYEQFF
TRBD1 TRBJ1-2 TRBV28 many TGTGCCAGCAGTTCTCCCCCAGGGGGAGATGGCTACACCTTC CASSSPPGGDGYTF
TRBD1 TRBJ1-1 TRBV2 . TGTGCCAGTTGTAAACAGGGGGACACTGAAGCTTTCTTT CASCKQGDTEAFF
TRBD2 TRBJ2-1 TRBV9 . TGTGCCAGCAGCGTGTCTAGCGGAGCCTACAATGAGCAGTTCTTC CASSVSSGAYNEQFF
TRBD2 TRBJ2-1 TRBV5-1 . TGCGCCAGCAGCACCGGACTAGCGGGGGACTCCTACAATGAGCAGTTCTTC CASSTGLAGDSYNEQFF
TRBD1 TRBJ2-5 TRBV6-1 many TGTGCCAGCAGTGCAACGACAGGGGGAGAGACCCAGTACTTC CASSATTGGETQYF
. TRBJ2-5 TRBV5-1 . TGTGCCAGCAGCTGCCCGGGCCTACACTTC CASSCPGLHF
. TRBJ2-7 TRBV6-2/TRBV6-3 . TGTGCCAGCAGTTCCGAACTGACGGGAAAAAGGTACGAGCAGTACTTC CASSSELTGKRYEQYF
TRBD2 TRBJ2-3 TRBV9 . TGTGCCAGCAGCCCCCCGGGACTAGCTCATGGAGATACGCAGTATTTT CASSPPGLAHGDTQYF
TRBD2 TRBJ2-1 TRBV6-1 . TGTGCCAGCAGTTGGGTAAGGGCTAGCGGGAACTACAATGAGCAGTTCTTC CASSWVRASGNYNEQFF